A selection of T cell receptor beta chains follows, all from one sample in a study of cytomegalovirus exposure and HLA in healthy donors. Sequenced by immunoSEQ multiplex PCR; TCRdb stores in-frame clones only, minus some. The sample has about 200,000 clones; around 86% are singletons. The sequenced sample consisted of PBMCs. All receptors come from a woman between 18 and 30 years old in good health and CMV-seropositive. Each CDR3 is given with its conserved first and last residue. D genes are given only for firm matches.

D gene	J gene	V gene	CDR3 protein
.	TRBJ2-1	TRBV9	CASSVEGGTATDNEQFF
.	TRBJ1-2	TRBV28	CASRSGLGYTF
.	TRBJ2-3	TRBV7-9	CASSSGEIVSTDTQYF
TRBD1	TRBJ1-1	TRBV6-5	CASSYDRGRLHAQAFF
TRBD1	TRBJ1-2	TRBV6-1	CASSEAGQGLHGYTF
TRBD1	TRBJ2-1	TRBV7-7	CASSLTRGPASYNEQFF
TRBD2	TRBJ2-1	TRBV2	CASTLMTSGSSEQFF
.	TRBJ2-1	TRBV6-5	CASTALAGIYNEQFF
.	TRBJ2-6	TRBV7-3	CASSQPRAGANVLTF
.	TRBJ2-4	TRBV5-4	CASSLSGATNIQYF
.	TRBJ1-2	TRBV7-9	CASSLARAGKSIF
TRBD1	TRBJ1-2	TRBV7-9	CASSLVGTGYGYTF